This T cell receptor (beta chain) was sequenced in a study of human T cells and chemical hapten exposure. Overall study: Diphenylcyclopropenone was administered weekly to the scalp of patients throughout the approximately 23-week study.

The sample holds many counts of this clonotype. The target antigen is unknown. TCRdb reanalysed the RACE reads using MiXCR and keeps one entry per CDR3 protein. The repertoire holds 210,000 or so distinct CDR3 sequences, 20% to 25% seen once, with approximately 2.3% in the top ten. Study-wide results and caveats: Donors had alopecia, so their immune response may differ from healthy people's.

Described time point: patch test 3, about 24 weeks after DPC sensitization. As for treatment: therapeutic diphenylcyclopropenone sensitization with weekly scalp DPC. Blood was collected ahead of every patch test applied. The material was whole blood, obtained in connection with sensitization to the hapten diphenylcyclopropenone (DPC). The TCR was taken from a woman aged 40 to 50 with alopecia areata. Some clones in this sample may be carry-over from other donors' samples.

This CDR3 reads CASSISDQPQHF. CDR3 DNA sequence: TGTGCCAGCAGCATTTCGGATCAGCCCCAGCATTTT. The chain links TRBV12-3 or TRBV12-4 to TRBJ1-5; no reliable D call. V gave up 6 bases and J gave up 5 bases, with 8 bases separating them. The CDR3 sequence is 12 residues long.